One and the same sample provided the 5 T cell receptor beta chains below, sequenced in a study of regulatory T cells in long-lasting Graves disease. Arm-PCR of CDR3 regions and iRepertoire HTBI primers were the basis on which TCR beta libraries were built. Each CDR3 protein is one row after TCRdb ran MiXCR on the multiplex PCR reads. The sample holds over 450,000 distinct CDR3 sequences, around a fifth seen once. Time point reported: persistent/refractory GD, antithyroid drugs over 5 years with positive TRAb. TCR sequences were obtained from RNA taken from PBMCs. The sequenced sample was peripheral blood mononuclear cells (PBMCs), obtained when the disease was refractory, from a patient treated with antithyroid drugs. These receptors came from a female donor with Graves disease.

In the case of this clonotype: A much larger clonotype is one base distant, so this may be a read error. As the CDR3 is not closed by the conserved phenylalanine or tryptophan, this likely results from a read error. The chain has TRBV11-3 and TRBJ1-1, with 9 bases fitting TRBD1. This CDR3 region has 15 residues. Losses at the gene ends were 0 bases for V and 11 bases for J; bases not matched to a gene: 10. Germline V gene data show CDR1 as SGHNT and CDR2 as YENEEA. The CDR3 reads CASSLESGTGFGAFS. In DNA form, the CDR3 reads TGTGCCAGCAGCTTAGAGTCGGGGACAGGGTTTGGGGCTTTCTCT.

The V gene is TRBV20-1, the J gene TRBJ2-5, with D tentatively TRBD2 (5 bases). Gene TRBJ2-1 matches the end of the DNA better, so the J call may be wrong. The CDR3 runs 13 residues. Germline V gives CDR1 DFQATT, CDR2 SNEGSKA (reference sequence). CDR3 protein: CSAISGSQDEQFF. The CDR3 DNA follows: TGCAGTGCTATTTCGGGGAGTCAGGATGAGCAGTTCTTC.

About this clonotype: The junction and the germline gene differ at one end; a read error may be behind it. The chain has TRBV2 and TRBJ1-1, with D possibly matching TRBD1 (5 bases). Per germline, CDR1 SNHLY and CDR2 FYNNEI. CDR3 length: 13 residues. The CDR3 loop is CASKIEGNTGAFF. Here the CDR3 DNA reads TGTGCCAGCAAGATTGAGGGGAACACTGGAGCTTTCTTT.

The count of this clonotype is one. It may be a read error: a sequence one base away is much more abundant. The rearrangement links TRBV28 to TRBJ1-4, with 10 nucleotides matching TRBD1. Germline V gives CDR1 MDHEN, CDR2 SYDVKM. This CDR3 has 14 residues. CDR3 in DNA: TGTGCCAGCAGGCCCGGGACAGGGGAGGGGAAACTGTCTTTT. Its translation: CASRPGTGEGKLSF.

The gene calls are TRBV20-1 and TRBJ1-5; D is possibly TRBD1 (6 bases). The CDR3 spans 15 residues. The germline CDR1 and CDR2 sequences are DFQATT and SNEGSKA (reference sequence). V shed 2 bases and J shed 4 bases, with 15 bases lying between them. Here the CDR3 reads CSARPGQLSNQPQHF. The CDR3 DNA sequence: TGCAGTGCTAGACCCGGACAGTTGTCTAATCAGCCCCAGCATTTT.